The clone carrying this TCR beta chain appeared a single time. Its antigen is still unknown. Germline-derived CDR1 and CDR2 are SGHTA and FQGTGA. This CDR3 contains 14 residues. The V and J ends lost 3 bases and 4 bases respectively, with 10 bases between them. The sample comes from a study of shared clonotypes between healthy human individuals. Study-wide context: Each donor contributed plates that comprised three CD4 naive, three CD4 memory, two CD8 naive and one CD8 memory.

Study results and caveats: As a rule, naive subsets had a larger estimated richness than memory subsets. Read depth was anticipated to influence clonotype sharing among donors. The represented genetic and exposure-history diversity was limited by the small number of donors.

Clones were read by immunoSEQ multiplex PCR, and TCRdb kept only the in-frame ones, dropping some. The data contain around 1.4 million clones, 98% of them seen just once; the ten biggest clones take up 0.36%. The V gene is TRBV7-3, the J gene TRBJ2-1, with D unclear. Input material: naive CD4+ T cells sorted from blood. Subset of the sample: CD45RA+ positively selected. This clonotype originated in a man aged 30 to 39 in good health. The CDR3 is CASSFATEYNEQFF. In DNA form, the CDR3 reads TGTGCCAGCAGCTTCGCGACGGAATACAATGAGCAGTTCTTC.